This T cell receptor (beta chain) is from a study of blood T cell repertoires in COVID-19. In the original analysis: Reference gene primer amplification yielded estimated nucleated cell counts. Sequencing used immunoSEQ multiplex PCR; TCRdb keeps in-frame clones, though not all of them. The V and J calls and clone size were taken over from that table, and D and trimming were inferred from the DNA. This table holds more than 150,000 clones, about 87% found once. The CDR3 loop spans 15 amino acids. CDR1 MNHNS and CDR2 SASEGT come from the germline V gene. V lost 3 bases and J 8 bases, leaving 14 bases between the germline ends.

This chain connects TRBV6-1 to TRBJ1-6, with D possibly being TRBD1 (6 bases). Sample: peripheral blood. This clonotype originated in a man aged 60-69 years with COVID-19, enrolled during active disease. CDR3 region: CASSEVRDMDSPLHF. The CDR3 DNA reads TGTGCCAGCAGTGAGGTCAGGGACATGGATTCACCCCTCCACTTT.